What follows are 15 T cell receptor beta chains derived from one specimen sequenced in a study of tumor-infiltrating lymphocytes in primary liver carcinoma. Starting material of about 480 ng total RNA yielded TCR beta cDNA via a constant-region primer. Construction of TCR beta libraries relied on three successive nested multiplex PCR rounds employing slightly modified ARM-PCR. Both of the initial two PCR rounds ran for approximately 10 cycles and employed TRBV1-TRBV30 forward primers alongside a C-beta reverse primer. In TCRdb, the multiplex PCR reads were re-called with MiXCR into one record per CDR3 protein. Of under 130,000 distinct CDR3 sequences in the sample, approximately 82% were seen once. From 20-30 mg of unsorted bulk tissue, DNA and RNA were co-extracted together. The material sequenced was liver tumor tissue from sampling region 3. Subset denoted: tumor region T3, left-lateral pole. The receptors were sampled from a man aged 35-49 years with primary liver carcinoma and hepatitis B virus infection.

This clonotype came up many times. This sequence joins TRBV28 and TRBJ2-4; 8 bases agree with TRBD1. The CDR3 length is 12 residues. Germline CDR1 MDHEN, CDR2 SYDVKM. J was trimmed by 15 bases and V by 6 bases; bases with no gene match: 10. CDR3 sequence (DNA): TGTGCCAGCAGGAGCTTACAGGGGGTGGGGTACTTC. The encoded protein is CASRSLQGVGYF.

Remarks on this clonotype: The conserved final phenylalanine or tryptophan is absent from the CDR3, which likely points to a read error. The limits of the CDR3 on the DNA are not certain, so only TCRdb's listed CDR3 is given. The V gene is TRBV5-5, the J gene TRBJ2-5; TRBD1, as called in the table, went unchecked against the DNA. The CDR3 is 15 amino acids long, termini counted. Germline V CDR1 and CDR2: SGHKS, YYEKEE (reference sequence). The CDR3 is CASSTGTFGKETQYS.

About this clonotype itself: An end of the junction differs from the germline gene, which may be a read error. This sequence joins TRBV29-1 and TRBJ2-3; 8 positions match TRBD1. CDR1 is SQVTM and CDR2 is ANQGSEA in the germline V gene. There are 11 residues in the CDR3. In DNA, the CDR3 is TGTAGCGTTGCGGGACAGGATATGCAGTATTTT. This encodes CSVAGQDMQYF.

Details on this clonotype: Here the CDR3 omits its conserved ending phenylalanine or tryptophan, so a read error is the likely source. This chain connects TRBV6-6 to TRBJ1-1; TRBD1 agrees at 7 bases. Germline CDR1 is MNHNY and CDR2 is SVGAGI (reference sequence). This CDR3 is 13 amino acids long. The DNA for the CDR3 is TGTTCCAGCAACACAGGGGAGACTACTGAAGCTTTCTCT. Translating gives CSSNTGETTEAFS.

Note on this clonotype: Its ends do not fully match the called genes, so a read error is possible. The J gene is TRBJ2-1, the V gene TRBV29-1; maybe TRBD1 (6 bases). Germline V gives CDR1 SQVTM, CDR2 ANQGSEA. This CDR3 is built from 13 residues. The DNA for the CDR3 is TGCAGCGGCGCTGGTCTGTGGGACAATGAGCAATTCTTC. It yields the protein CSGAGLWDNEQFF.

This clonotype was picked up a small number of times. The rearrangement uses TRBV20-1 and TRBJ1-2, with D possibly being TRBD1 (5 bases). Trimming shortened V by 6 bases and J by 3 bases, and 17 bases separated the two germline ends. This CDR3 has 14 residues. Looked up from germline, CDR1 is DFQATT and CDR2 is SNEGSKA (reference sequence). CDR3 bases: TGCAGTGCACCACCGGGACGACAACACTATGGCTACACCTTC. Translated: CSAPPGRQHYGYTF.

The CDR3 region is CASSRETAQGLNYGYTF. In nucleotides, the CDR3 is TGTGCCAGCAGCCGAGAAACCGCCCAGGGACTTAACTATGGCTACACCTTC. The chain joins TRBV4-2 to TRBJ1-2, with TRBD1 as a possible D gene (5 bases). Deletions cut 4 bases from V and 1 base from J, with 19 bases between. CDR1 and CDR2 from the germline V gene are LGHNA and YNFKEQ. The CDR3 totals 17 residues.

The rearrangement links TRBV1 to TRBJ2-5. TRBV1 is shown as a pseudogene. This CDR3 is built from 13 residues. In nucleotides, the CDR3 is TGCACCAGCAGTCACGACATGCAAGAGACCCAATACTTC. Encoded protein: CTSSHDMQETQYF.

Concerning this clonotype itself: It is likely a read error, because the conserved phenylalanine at the end of the CDR3 is missing. The V call is TRBV29-1, the J call TRBJ1-1, with 7 bases fitting TRBD1. The CDR3 runs 12 residues. Per germline, CDR1 SQVTM and CDR2 ANQGSEA. CDR3 sequence (DNA): TGCGGCGTGGGGACAGCCATGACTGAAGCTTTCTCT. Translated, it gives CGVGTAMTEAFS.

About this clonotype itself: One junction end does not reproduce the germline sequence, and a read error may be involved. The CDR3 coding sequence is TGTGCGAGCAGCATTCGACAGCTCTCTGGAAACACCATATATTTT. Translating it yields CASSIRQLSGNTIYF. The chain combines TRBV14 with TRBJ1-3; tentatively, D is TRBD1 (5 bases). The CDR3 is made up of 15 amino acids. Looked up from germline, CDR1 is SGHDN and CDR2 is FVKESK.

With regard to this clonotype: The germline gene is not matched at one end of the junction; a read error may be the cause. The gene calls are TRBV4-1 and TRBJ1-4, with D perhaps matching TRBD1 (6 bases). Germline loops: CDR1 MGHRA, CDR2 YSYEKL. This CDR3 has 15 amino acids. The CDR3 reads CANSLWGATSERLFF. The DNA for the CDR3 is TGCGCCAACAGCCTCTGGGGGGCGACTAGTGAAAGACTGTTTTTT.

A single count supports this clonotype. V usage is TRBV11-2 and J usage is TRBJ2-1, with D perhaps matching TRBD1 or TRBD2 (6 bases each). V dropped 5 bases and J dropped 8 bases, with 19 bases sitting between them. The CDR3 sequence is 15 residues long. CDR1 is SGHAT, CDR2 FQNNGV, per germline. The CDR3 DNA follows: TGTGCCAGCAGCATAGGGTCCTGTGGGGGGCATGAGCAGTTCTTC. Translating it yields CASSIGSCGGHEQFF.

Notes on this clonotype: The CDR3 carries no conserved terminal phenylalanine or tryptophan, so it likely arises from a read error. V and J are TRBV5-5 and TRBJ2-7; 8 positions match TRBD2. This CDR3 is built from 16 residues. The germline V gene has CDR1 SGHKS and CDR2 YYEKEE (reference sequence). The CDR3 protein is CAGSLVIGAGEWEQYL. CDR3 in DNA: TGTGCCGGCAGCTTGGTTATAGGAGCGGGAGAATGGGAGCAGTACTTA.

A word on this clonotype: At one end, the junction sequence differs from germline, possibly due to a read error. V usage is TRBV5-4 and J usage is TRBJ2-1; D remains unclear. This CDR3 has 16 residues. In germline, CDR1 is SGHNT, CDR2 YYREEE (reference sequence). The CDR3 sequence: CANSSTGVSSYNEQFF. In nucleotides, the CDR3 is TGTGCCAACAGCTCCACTGGGGTTAGCTCCTACAATGAGCAGTTCTTC.

The rearrangement links TRBV6-2 or TRBV6-3 to TRBJ2-6, with TRBD2 matching over 7 bases. Looked up from germline, CDR1 is MNHEY and CDR2 is SVGEGT. This CDR3 has 18 amino acids. J was trimmed by 0 bases and V by 6 bases; bases with no gene match: 11. CDR3 coding DNA: TGTGCCAGCAGCACCCTAGCGGTAGGGAACTCTGGGGCCAACGTCCTGACTTTC. Amino acids: CASSTLAVGNSGANVLTF.